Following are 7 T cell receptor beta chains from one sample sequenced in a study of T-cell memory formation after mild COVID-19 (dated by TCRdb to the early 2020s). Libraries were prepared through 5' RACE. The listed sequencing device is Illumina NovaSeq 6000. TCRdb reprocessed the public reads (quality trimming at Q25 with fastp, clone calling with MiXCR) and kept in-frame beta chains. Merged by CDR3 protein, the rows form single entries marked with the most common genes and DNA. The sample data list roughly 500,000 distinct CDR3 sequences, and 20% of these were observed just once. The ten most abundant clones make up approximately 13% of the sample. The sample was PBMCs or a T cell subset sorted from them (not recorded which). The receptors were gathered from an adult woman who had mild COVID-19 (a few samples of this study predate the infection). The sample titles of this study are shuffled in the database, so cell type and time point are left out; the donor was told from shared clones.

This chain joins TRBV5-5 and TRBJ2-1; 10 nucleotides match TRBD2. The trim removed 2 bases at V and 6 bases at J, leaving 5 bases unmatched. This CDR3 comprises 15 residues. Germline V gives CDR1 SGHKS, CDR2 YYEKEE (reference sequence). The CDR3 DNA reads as TGTGCCAGCAGCTTCAGCGGGGGGGCAGCCAATGAGCAGTTCTTC. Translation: CASSFSGGAANEQFF. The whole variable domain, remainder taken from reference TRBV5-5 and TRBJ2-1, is DAGVTQSPTHLIKTRGQQVTLRCSPISGHKSVSWYQQVLGQGPQFIFQYYEKEERGRGNFPDRFSARQFPNYSSELNVNALLLGDSALYLCASSFSGGAANEQFFGPGTRLTVL.

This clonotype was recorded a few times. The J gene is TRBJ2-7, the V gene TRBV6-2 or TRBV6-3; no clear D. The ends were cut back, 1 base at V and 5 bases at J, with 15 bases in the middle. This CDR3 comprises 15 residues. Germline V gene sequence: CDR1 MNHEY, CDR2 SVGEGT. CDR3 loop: CASSYLEPSSNEQYF. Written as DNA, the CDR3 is TGTGCCAGCAGTTACTTGGAACCTTCAAGCAACGAGCAGTACTTC.

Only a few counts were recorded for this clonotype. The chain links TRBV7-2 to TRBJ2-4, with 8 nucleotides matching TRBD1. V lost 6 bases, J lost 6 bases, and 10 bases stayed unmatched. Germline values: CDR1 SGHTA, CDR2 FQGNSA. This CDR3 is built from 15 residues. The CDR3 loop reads CASSQYRGVSNIQYF. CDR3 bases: TGTGCCAGCAGTCAATACAGGGGGGTTTCAAACATTCAGTACTTC.

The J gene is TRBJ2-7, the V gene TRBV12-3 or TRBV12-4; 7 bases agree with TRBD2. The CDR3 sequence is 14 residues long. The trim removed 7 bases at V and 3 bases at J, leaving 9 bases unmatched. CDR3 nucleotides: TGTGCCAGCAACCCCTCCGGGGGGAACTACGAGCAGTACTTC. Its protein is CASNPSGGNYEQYF.

The CDR3, as DNA: TGTGCCAGCACCGTCGACAGGGCTGGTCAGCCCCAGCATTTT. This sequence encodes CASTVDRAGQPQHF. The gene calls are TRBV27 and TRBJ1-5, with 7 bases aligning to TRBD1. Germline assignment: CDR1 MNHEY and CDR2 SMNVEV (reference sequence). The V gene end was trimmed by 7 bases and the J gene end by 6 bases; junction bases not matched to a gene: 9. This CDR3 has 14 residues.

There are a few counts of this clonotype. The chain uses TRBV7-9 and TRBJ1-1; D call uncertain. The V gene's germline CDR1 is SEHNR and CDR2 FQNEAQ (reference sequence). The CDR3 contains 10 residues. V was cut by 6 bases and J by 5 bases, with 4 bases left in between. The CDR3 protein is CASSGTEAFF. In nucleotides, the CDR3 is TGTGCCAGCAGTGGTACTGAAGCTTTCTTT.

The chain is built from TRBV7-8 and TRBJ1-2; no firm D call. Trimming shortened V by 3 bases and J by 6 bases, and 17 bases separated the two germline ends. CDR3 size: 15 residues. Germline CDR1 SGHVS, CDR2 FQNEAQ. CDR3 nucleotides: TGTGCCAGCAGCTTCGGTGTTCGTTTTAGCGATGGCTACACCTTC. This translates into CASSFGVRFSDGYTF.